These 4 T cell receptor beta chains were sequenced from one sample in a study of human T cells and chemical hapten exposure. TCRdb re-analysed the RACE reads in MiXCR, keeping a single row per CDR3 protein. The data contain under 90,000 distinct CDR3 sequences, roughly 8.5% of them seen just once; the ten biggest clones take up roughly 3%. Time point meaning: patch test 2, 6 weeks after DPC sensitization. Treatment reported: therapeutic diphenylcyclopropenone sensitization with weekly scalp DPC. The material sequenced was whole blood, taken in connection with sensitization to the hapten diphenylcyclopropenone (DPC). These receptor sequences come from a woman aged 45 to 65 with alopecia areata. Some clones in this sample may be carry-over from other donors' samples.

This clonotype was found many times. The chain joins TRBV18 to TRBJ1-4, with a tentative D call TRBD1 (5 bases). Germline values: CDR1 KGHSH, CDR2 LQKENI. Between the trimmed V and J ends, which lost 5 bases and 6 bases, there was a span of 13 bases. This CDR3 has 14 residues. The CDR3 loop reads CASSAGTADEKLFF. CDR3 coding DNA: TGTGCCAGCTCAGCCGGGACGGCCGATGAAAAACTGTTTTTT.

This clonotype showed up just a few times. The chain is built from TRBV7-9 and TRBJ2-1; TRBD2 agrees at 13 bases. This CDR3 contains 16 residues. CDR1 and CDR2 from the germline V gene are SEHNR and FQNEAQ (reference sequence). With V trimmed by 1 base and J by 8 bases, 5 bases remained unmatched. The CDR3 here is CASSLGLAGGVDEQFF. CDR3 nucleotides: TGTGCCAGCAGCTTAGGACTAGCGGGGGGTGTCGATGAGCAGTTCTTC.

The chain joins TRBV3-1 to TRBJ1-1; no definite D call. Looked up from germline, CDR1 is LGHDT and CDR2 is YNNKEL (reference sequence). The CDR3 length is 13 residues. V was clipped by 1 base and J by 11 bases, with 14 bases between them. CDR3 sequence reads: CASSQVGVKMAFF. The CDR3 DNA sequence: TGTGCCAGCAGCCAAGTTGGGGTCAAGATGGCTTTCTTT.

The rearrangement links TRBV11-2 to TRBJ1-1, with 9 nucleotides matching TRBD1. V lost 3 bases to trimming and J lost 0 bases; unmatched junction nucleotides: 5. The V gene's germline CDR1 is SGHAT and CDR2 FQNNGV. The CDR3 totals 16 residues. This chain's CDR3 is CASSLTGGAVNTEAFF. In DNA, the CDR3 is TGTGCCAGCAGCTTGACAGGGGGGGCTGTGAACACTGAAGCTTTCTTT.